The 25 T cell receptor beta chains reported below all come from one sample, sequenced in a study of T-cell reconstitution after alpha-beta-depleted transplantation in children. As it was prepared, the TCRbeta library received unique molecular identifiers. TCRdb processed the PCR reads anew with MiXCR; each CDR3 protein has one entry. The data contain 45,000 to 55,000 distinct CDR3 sequences, about 9.3% of them singletons. Material: PBMCs, mostly from graft donor cells, obtained 60 days after TCRalphabeta/CD19-depleted stem cell transplant. The receptors here all came from a male patient between 2 and 10 years old who had a stem cell transplant for chronic granulomatous disease, so the T cells may come from the graft donor.

J is TRBJ2-3 and V is TRBV20-1; TRBD2 is a possible D gene (5 bases). This CDR3 comprises 12 residues. The germline V and J ends were trimmed by 5 bases and 5 bases, with 11 bases remaining between them. Germline V lookup: CDR1 DFQATT, CDR2 SNEGSKA (reference sequence). The chain's CDR3 is CSAADWGDTQYF. In DNA, the CDR3 is TGCAGTGCTGCGGACTGGGGAGATACGCAGTATTTT.

The chain combines TRBV2 with TRBJ2-1; D ambiguous. Trimming left V 6 bases short and J 2 bases short, with 11 bases between. Germline loops: CDR1 SNHLY, CDR2 FYNNEI. This CDR3 comprises 14 residues. CDR3 region: CASSVWSPYNEQFF. The CDR3 DNA reads as TGTGCCAGCAGCGTTTGGAGTCCCTACAATGAGCAGTTCTTC.

At least ten counts were recorded for this clonotype. The V call is TRBV4-2, the J call TRBJ2-7, with 9 positions matching TRBD2. Germline V gene data show CDR1 as LGHNA and CDR2 as YNFKEQ. This CDR3 is built from 17 residues. V gave up 0 bases and J gave up 4 bases; unmatched junction bases: 10. The CDR3: CASSQDPLAGKVYEQYF. The CDR3 DNA is TGTGCCAGCAGCCAAGATCCCCTAGCGGGAAAGGTTTACGAGCAGTACTTC.

This clonotype was counted at least ten times. The chain is built from TRBV7-2 and TRBJ2-1; 7 positions match TRBD1. The germline CDR1 and CDR2 sequences are SGHTA and FQGNSA. The CDR3 consists of 18 residues. Germline trimming cut 5 bases from V and 1 base from J; bases unmatched to any gene: 14. In DNA form, the CDR3 reads TGTGCCAGCAGCCCCTACCGACCAGGGGGTGTTTCCTACAATGAGCAGTTCTTC. It specifies CASSPYRPGGVSYNEQFF. Full variable domain (outside the CDR3, taken from reference TRBV7-2 and TRBJ2-1): GAGVSQSPSNKVTEKGKDVELRCDPISGHTALYWYRQSLGQGLEFLIYFQGNSAPDKSGLPSDRFSAERTGGSVSTLTIQRTQQEDSAVYLCASSPYRPGGVSYNEQFFGPGTRLTVL.

This clonotype appeared many times. This chain links TRBV20-1 with TRBJ2-2; the D is unclear. Germline V CDR1 and CDR2: DFQATT, SNEGSKA (reference sequence). The CDR3 totals 14 residues. V lost 0 bases and J 3 bases, leaving 8 bases between the germline ends. The CDR3, as DNA: TGCAGTGCTAGAGATTGGAAGCACACCGGGGAGCTGTTTTTT. It codes for CSARDWKHTGELFF.

This clonotype was picked up many times. The chain links TRBV10-3 to TRBJ1-1, with 9 bases aligning to TRBD1. The trim removed 6 bases at V and 0 bases at J, leaving 8 bases unmatched. The CDR3 is 16 residues long. Germline-derived CDR1 and CDR2 are ENHRY and SYGVKD. For the CDR3, the DNA is TGTGCCATCAGCCCGGACAGGGGACTACTGAACACTGAAGCTTTCTTT. It codes for CAISPDRGLLNTEAFF.

This clonotype has a count of ten or more. The rearrangement joins TRBV7-9 to TRBJ2-1; unclear D gene. In germline, CDR1 is SEHNR, CDR2 FQNEAQ (reference sequence). The CDR3 is 14 amino acids. Trimming removed 0 bases at V and 3 bases at J, with 6 bases between. Here the CDR3 reads CASSLAFHYNEQFF. The DNA for the CDR3 is TGTGCCAGCAGCTTAGCTTTTCACTACAATGAGCAGTTCTTC.

This clonotype was detected ten times or more. The CDR3 loop reads CASSLRKPGSATSGSGGNIQYF. The CDR3, as DNA: TGTGCCAGCAGCTTAAGAAAGCCGGGTTCCGCGACTAGCGGTTCTGGGGGAAACATTCAGTACTTC. This rearrangement joins TRBV7-3 to TRBJ2-4; TRBD2 matches 9 bases. CDR1 is SGHTA and CDR2 is FQGTGA in the germline V gene. This CDR3 has 22 amino acids. The trim removed 1 base at V and 6 bases at J, leaving 25 bases unmatched.

This clonotype was observed at least ten times. J is TRBJ1-4 and V is TRBV20-1; 10 bases are a match to TRBD1. The junction had 4 bases not matched to a gene; V was cut back by 3 bases and J by 3 bases. The CDR3 spans 15 residues. Germline CDR1 reads DFQATT; CDR2 reads SNEGSKA (reference sequence). In DNA, the CDR3 is TGCAGTGCTAGGGGAGGACAGGGGGCTAATGAAAAACTGTTTTTT. Translated, it gives CSARGGQGANEKLFF.

This clonotype was detected ten times or more. The V call is TRBV29-1, the J call TRBJ2-5; no firm D call. The germline V and J ends were trimmed by 4 bases and 3 bases, with 9 bases remaining between them. The CDR3 extends over 12 amino acids. CDR1 SQVTM and CDR2 ANQGSEA come from the germline V gene. CDR3 bases: TGCAGCGTTGTAGGTAGGGAAGAGACCCAGTACTTC. Translation: CSVVGREETQYF.

This clonotype came up many times. CDR3: CSARGTKRGETQYF. In nucleotides, the CDR3 is TGCAGTGCTAGAGGGACGAAGAGGGGGGAGACCCAGTACTTC. The rearrangement uses TRBV20-1 and TRBJ2-5; a possible D gene is TRBD1 (6 bases). Between the trimmed V and J ends, which lost 1 base and 5 bases, there was a span of 14 bases. Germline V gene sequence: CDR1 DFQATT, CDR2 SNEGSKA (reference sequence). The CDR3 covers 14 residues.

This clonotype appeared many times. The CDR3, as DNA: TGTGCCATCAGTCCCCCGGGACGAAACACAGATACGCAGTATTTT. Translating it yields CAISPPGRNTDTQYF. The J gene is TRBJ2-3, the V gene TRBV10-3, with D possibly being TRBD1 or TRBD2 (5 bases each). The V gene's germline CDR1 is ENHRY and CDR2 SYGVKD. This CDR3 region has 15 residues. Trimming removed 5 bases at V and 2 bases at J, with 14 bases between.

This clonotype appeared many times. CDR3 nucleotides: TGTGCCAGCAGCCAATCCGCGGACAGGGCCCTCCACTTT. Encoded protein: CASSQSADRALHF. The chain links TRBV3-1 to TRBJ1-6; 8 nucleotides align to TRBD1. CDR1 and CDR2 (germline): LGHDT, YNNKEL (reference sequence). The CDR3 runs to 13 residues. J was trimmed by 14 bases and V by 2 bases; bases with no gene match: 5.

This clonotype was seen ten or more times. The V call is TRBV14, the J call TRBJ2-7; 14 bases match TRBD2. CDR3 size: 13 residues. Losses at the gene ends were 6 bases for V and 12 bases for J; bases not matched to a gene: 7. Germline V gene data show CDR1 as SGHDN and CDR2 as FVKESK. The CDR3 loop reads CASRGTSGSSPYF. As DNA, the CDR3 is TGTGCCAGCAGGGGGACTAGCGGGAGTAGTCCGTACTTC.

This clonotype was picked up many times. The CDR3 DNA reads TGTGCCAGCAGCCAGGCTCGGGGGGAGCTGTTTTTT. Amino acids: CASSQARGELFF. The rearrangement joins TRBV3-1 to TRBJ2-2; D remains ambiguous. This CDR3 comprises 12 residues. The germline CDR1 and CDR2 sequences are LGHDT and YNNKEL (reference sequence). Between the trimmed V and J ends, which lost 3 bases and 8 bases, there was a span of 7 bases.

On this clonotype: Lacking the conserved final phenylalanine or tryptophan, this CDR3 likely reflects a read error. The J gene is TRBJ1-2, the V gene TRBV20-1; D is undetermined. Germline assignment: CDR1 DFQATT and CDR2 SNEGSKA (reference sequence). Trimming took off 3 bases at V and 2 bases at J, with 16 bases between the two ends. This CDR3 has 15 amino acids. CDR3 sequence (DNA): TGCAGTGCTAGGACGTCCCTCGGGAGGAACTATGGCTACACCTAC. Protein: CSARTSLGRNYGYTY.

The J gene is TRBJ1-4, the V gene TRBV28; D remains unclear. CDR1 is MDHEN and CDR2 is SYDVKM in the germline V gene. The CDR3 contains 15 residues. Trimming shortened V by 6 bases and J by 3 bases, and 14 bases separated the two germline ends. CDR3 nucleotide sequence: TGTGCCAGCAGCCCCCACGCGAGAGCTAATGAAAAACTGTTTTTT. Amino acids: CASSPHARANEKLFF.

Remarks on this clonotype: A much larger clone lies one base from this, so it may be a read error. The gene calls are TRBV18 and TRBJ2-3; no clear D gene. Germline-derived CDR1 and CDR2 are KGHSH and LQKENI. The CDR3 has 13 residues. The V end lost 6 bases, the J end lost 4 bases, and 11 bases lay between the germline ends. The CDR3 sequence is CASSPEQSDTQYF. For the CDR3, the DNA is TGTGCCAGCTCCCCGGAACAGTCAGATACGCAGTATTTT.

This chain joins TRBV5-4 and TRBJ2-3, with D uncertain. Germline V gives CDR1 SGHNT, CDR2 YYREEE (reference sequence). The CDR3 length is 14 residues. Between the trimmed V and J ends, which lost 3 bases and 5 bases, there was a span of 13 bases. The CDR3 loop reads CASSSRLYGDTQYF. The DNA for the CDR3 is TGTGCCAGCAGCTCCCGGTTGTATGGAGATACGCAGTATTTT.

This clonotype was counted between two and nine times. V and J are TRBV6-2 or TRBV6-3 and TRBJ2-7, with D possibly being TRBD1 (6 bases). Between the trimmed V and J ends, which lost 5 bases and 7 bases, there was a span of 21 bases. The CDR3 runs 15 residues. Germline V gene sequence: CDR1 MNHEY, CDR2 SVGEGT. In nucleotides, the CDR3 is TGTGCCAGCAGTCAACCGGGACAAGGGCTCTCGGAGCAGTACTTC. Its protein product is CASSQPGQGLSEQYF.

This chain links TRBV5-4 with TRBJ2-2; D may be TRBD2 (6 bases). This CDR3 is 17 amino acids long. Deletions cut 0 bases from V and 4 bases from J, with 16 bases between. From germline, CDR1 is SGHNT and CDR2 YYREEE (reference sequence). The CDR3 coding sequence is TGTGCCAGCAGCTTGGACCGAAGCGGGTTCAGCACCGGGGAGCTGTTTTTT. It is translated as CASSLDRSGFSTGELFF.

In its sample, this clonotype was seen many times. The chain uses TRBV6-2 or TRBV6-3 and TRBJ2-1; D may be TRBD1 or TRBD2 (6 bases each). This CDR3 spans 15 amino acids. Per germline, CDR1 MNHEY and CDR2 SVGEGT. V was shortened by 6 bases and J by 3 bases, with 15 bases between the two germline ends. CDR3 nucleotide sequence: TGTGCCAGCAGCAAGGGGGGCTCTTTCTACAATGAGCAGTTCTTC. This codes for CASSKGGSFYNEQFF.

Ten or more counts support this clonotype. DNA of the CDR3: TGCAGTGCCGGGACCGTTAACACCGGGGAGCTGTTTTTT. The encoded protein is CSAGTVNTGELFF. The V gene is TRBV20-1, the J gene TRBJ2-2, with D possibly being TRBD1 or TRBD2 (5 bases each). The CDR3 consists of 13 residues. The germline gives CDR1 DFQATT, CDR2 SNEGSKA (reference sequence). V lost 6 bases and J 2 bases, leaving 10 bases between the germline ends.

The CDR3 loop reads CATCRTSGRGSYNEQFF. DNA of the CDR3: TGTGCCACCTGCCGGACTAGCGGGAGGGGATCCTACAATGAGCAGTTCTTC. V gene TRBV3-1 combines with J gene TRBJ2-1; TRBD2 aligns across 15 bases. The CDR3 runs to 17 residues. Germline CDR1 reads LGHDT; CDR2 reads YNNKEL (reference sequence). The ends lost 10 bases at V and 1 base at J; junction bases unmatched: 8.

This clonotype has at least ten counts. Lacking the conserved final phenylalanine or tryptophan, this CDR3 likely reflects a read error. The DNA is left out, because the CDR3 cannot be placed on it with certainty; the CDR3 is given as TCRdb lists it. The rearrangement uses TRBV6-1 and TRBJ1-1; the DNA was not compared with TRBD1, the D call given in the table. In germline, CDR1 is MNHNS, CDR2 SASEGT. With termini counted, the CDR3 has 11 amino acids. The CDR3 here is CASSEAPDGIL.